This T cell receptor (beta chain) was documented in a study of identical twins. Regarding the study as a whole: The same donors were not followed; conclusions instead depended on cross-sectional statistical analysis. Some out-of-frame alpha sequences were shared by twins, and these showed excess low generation probability.

This clonotype was detected only a few times. What it recognizes is unknown. A template switching step contributed a universal primer site, while unique molecular identifiers were present in the cDNA. TCRdb independently ran MiXCR on the 5' RACE reads; one entry per CDR3 protein. The sample holds fewer than 350,000 distinct CDR3 sequences, about 8.3% seen once. The same specimen was also included in a second study, on yellow fever vaccine responses in identical twins. That work adds: Twins' vaccine T cell responses were reported to seem partly convergent and partly personalized.

Source material: memory (CD45RO+) T cells sorted from blood. This clonotype was obtained from a woman between 18 and 30 years old in good health.

In nucleotides, the CDR3 is TGTGCCAGTAGTATTACGCGGGGGAGCACAGATACGCAGTATTTT. Its protein is CASSITRGSTDTQYF. The chain employs TRBV19 and TRBJ2-3; 7 bases are shared with TRBD2. Germline CDR1 LNHDA, CDR2 SQIVND (reference sequence). This CDR3 is built from 15 residues. V lost 3 bases to trimming and J lost 0 bases; unmatched junction nucleotides: 3.